The source of this T cell receptor (gamma chain) is a study of Vδ1+ human thymocytes. Study results and caveats: Thymic TRG and TRD repertoires appeared highly polyclonal, with Gaussian CDR3 length distributions.

Germline values: CDR1 GITISATS, CDR2 ISYDGTV (reference sequence). V lost 3 bases, J lost 3 bases, and 11 bases stayed unmatched. The CDR3 contains 15 residues. The template was reverse-transcribed extracted RNA. CDR3 amplicons came from multiplex PCR with pooled V-gene forward and constant-region reverse primers. TCRdb redid the clone calls on the multiplex PCR reads with CATT. The sample lists approximately 40,000 gamma-chain clones; around 20% were seen once. As for this clone: Its antigen remains unidentified.

The sequenced sample was Vdelta1+ gamma-delta thymocytes from the thymus. Subset reported: FACS-sorted CD3+ TCRalphabeta- TCRVdelta1+ TCRVdelta2- thymocytes. This TCR was recovered from a girl under three years old who had congenital heart surgery. The J gene is TRGJ1 or TRGJ2, the V gene TRGV9. This CDR3 is CALWEHRRGYYKKLF. For the CDR3, the DNA is TGTGCCTTGTGGGAGCACCGCCGGGGTTATTATAAGAAACTCTTT.